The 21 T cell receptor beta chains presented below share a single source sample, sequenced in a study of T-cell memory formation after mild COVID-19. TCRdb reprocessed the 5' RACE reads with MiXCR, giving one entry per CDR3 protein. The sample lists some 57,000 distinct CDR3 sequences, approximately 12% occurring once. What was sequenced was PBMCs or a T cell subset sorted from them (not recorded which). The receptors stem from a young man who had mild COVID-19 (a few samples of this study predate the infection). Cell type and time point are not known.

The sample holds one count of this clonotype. The CDR3 nucleotides are TGTGCCATCAGTCGTGCAGATACGCAGTATTTT. Protein: CAISRADTQYF. The V call is TRBV10-3, the J call TRBJ2-3; D unresolved. This CDR3 comprises 11 residues. V lost 5 bases and J lost 4, with 4 bases in between. Germline CDR1 is ENHRY and CDR2 is SYGVKD.

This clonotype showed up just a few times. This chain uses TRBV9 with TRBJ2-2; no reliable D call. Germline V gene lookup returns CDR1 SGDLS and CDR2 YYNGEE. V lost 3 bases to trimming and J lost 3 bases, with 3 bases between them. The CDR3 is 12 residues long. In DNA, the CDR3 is TGTGCCAGCAGCGCATACACCGGGGAGCTGTTTTTT. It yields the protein CASSAYTGELFF.

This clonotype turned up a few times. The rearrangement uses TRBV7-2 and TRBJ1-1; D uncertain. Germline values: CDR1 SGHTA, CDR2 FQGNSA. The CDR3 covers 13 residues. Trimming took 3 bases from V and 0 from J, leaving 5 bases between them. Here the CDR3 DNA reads TGTGCCAGCAGCTTCCTCGTGAACACTGAAGCTTTCTTT. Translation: CASSFLVNTEAFF.

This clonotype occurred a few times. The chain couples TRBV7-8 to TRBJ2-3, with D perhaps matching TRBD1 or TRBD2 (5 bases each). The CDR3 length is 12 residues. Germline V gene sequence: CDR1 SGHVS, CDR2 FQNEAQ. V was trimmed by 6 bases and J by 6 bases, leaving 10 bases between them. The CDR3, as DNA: TGTGCCAGCAGTAGAGGGACGGATACGCAGTATTTT. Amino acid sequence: CASSRGTDTQYF. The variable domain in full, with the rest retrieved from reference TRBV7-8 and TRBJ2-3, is GAGVSQSPRYKVAKRGQDVALRCDPISGHVSLFWYQQALGQGPEFLTYFQNEAQLDKSGLPSDRFFAERPEGSVSTLKIQRTQQEDSAVYLCASSRGTDTQYFGPGTRLTVL.

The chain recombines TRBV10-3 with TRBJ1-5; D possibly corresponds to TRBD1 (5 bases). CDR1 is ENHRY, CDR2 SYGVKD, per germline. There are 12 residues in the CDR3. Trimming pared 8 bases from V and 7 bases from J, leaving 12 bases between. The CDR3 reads CAIGQGGQPQHF. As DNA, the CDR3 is TGTGCCATCGGGCAGGGTGGCCAGCCCCAGCATTTT.

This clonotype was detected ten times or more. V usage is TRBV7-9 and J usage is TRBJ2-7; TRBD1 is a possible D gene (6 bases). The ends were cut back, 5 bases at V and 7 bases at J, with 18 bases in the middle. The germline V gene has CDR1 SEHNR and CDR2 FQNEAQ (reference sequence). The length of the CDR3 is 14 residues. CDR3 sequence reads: CASSPAQGRWEQYV. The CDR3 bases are TGTGCCAGCAGCCCCGCCCAGGGGAGATGGGAGCAGTACGTC.

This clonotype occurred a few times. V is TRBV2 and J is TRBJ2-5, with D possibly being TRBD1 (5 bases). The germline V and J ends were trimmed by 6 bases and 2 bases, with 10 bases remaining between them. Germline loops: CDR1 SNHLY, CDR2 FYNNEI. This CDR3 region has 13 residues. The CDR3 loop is CASRGPQQETQYF. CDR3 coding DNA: TGTGCCAGCAGGGGGCCGCAGCAAGAGACCCAGTACTTC.

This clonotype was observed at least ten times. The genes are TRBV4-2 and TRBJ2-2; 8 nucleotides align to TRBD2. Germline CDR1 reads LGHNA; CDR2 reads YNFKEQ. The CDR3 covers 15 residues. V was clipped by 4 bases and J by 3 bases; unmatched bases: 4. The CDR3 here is CASSLNGGDTGELFF. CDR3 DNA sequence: TGTGCCAGCAGCCTTAACGGGGGGGACACCGGGGAGCTGTTTTTT.

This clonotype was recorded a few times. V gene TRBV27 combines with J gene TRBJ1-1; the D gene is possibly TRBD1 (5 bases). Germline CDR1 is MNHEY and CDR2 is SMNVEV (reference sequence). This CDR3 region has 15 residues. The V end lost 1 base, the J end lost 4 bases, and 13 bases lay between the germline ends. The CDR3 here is CASSLWVGGATEAFF. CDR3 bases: TGTGCCAGCAGTTTATGGGTTGGAGGGGCCACTGAAGCTTTCTTT.

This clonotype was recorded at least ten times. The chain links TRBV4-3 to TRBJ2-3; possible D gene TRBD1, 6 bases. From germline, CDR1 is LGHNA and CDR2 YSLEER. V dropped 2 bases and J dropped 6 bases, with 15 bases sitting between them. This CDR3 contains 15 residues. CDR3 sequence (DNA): TGCGCCAGCAGCCAACGGGGATGGGACACGGATACGCAGTATTTT. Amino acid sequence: CASSQRGWDTDTQYF.

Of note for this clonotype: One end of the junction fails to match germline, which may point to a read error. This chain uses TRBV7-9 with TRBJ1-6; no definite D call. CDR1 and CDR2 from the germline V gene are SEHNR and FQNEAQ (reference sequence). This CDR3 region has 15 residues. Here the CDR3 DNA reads TGTGCCGGCAGCTTAGCTGGGAACGGTAATTCACCCCTCCACTTT. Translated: CAGSLAGNGNSPLHF.

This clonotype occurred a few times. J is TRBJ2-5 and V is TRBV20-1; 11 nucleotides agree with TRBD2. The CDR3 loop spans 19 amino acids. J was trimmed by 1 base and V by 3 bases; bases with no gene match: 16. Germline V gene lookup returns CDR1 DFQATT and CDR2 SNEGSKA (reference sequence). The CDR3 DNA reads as TGCAGTGCTAGGTGGGGCCTAGCGGGGGGCCCTCTCATCCAAGAGACCCAGTACTTC. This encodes CSARWGLAGGPLIQETQYF.

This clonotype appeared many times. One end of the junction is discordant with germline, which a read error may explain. CDR3 in DNA: TGTGCCAGCAGTTACTCTAGGACGGTGGACTTC. It yields the protein CASSYSRTVDF. This chain connects TRBV6-2 or TRBV6-3 to TRBJ2-5, with D unclear. CDR1 MNHEY and CDR2 SVGEGT come from the germline V gene. CDR3 length: 11 amino acids.

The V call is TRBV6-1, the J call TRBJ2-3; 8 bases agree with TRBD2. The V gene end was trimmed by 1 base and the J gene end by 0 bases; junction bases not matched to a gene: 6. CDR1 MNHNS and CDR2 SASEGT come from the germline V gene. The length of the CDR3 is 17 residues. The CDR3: CASSEGLGGGSTDTQYF. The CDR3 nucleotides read TGTGCCAGCAGTGAAGGGTTGGGCGGGGGGAGCACAGATACGCAGTATTTT.

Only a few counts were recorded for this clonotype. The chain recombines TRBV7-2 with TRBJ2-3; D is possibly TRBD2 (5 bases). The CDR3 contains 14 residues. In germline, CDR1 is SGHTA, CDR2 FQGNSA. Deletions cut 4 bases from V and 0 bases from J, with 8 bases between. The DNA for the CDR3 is TGTGCCAGCAGCTGGTCGGGGAGCACAGATACGCAGTATTTT. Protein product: CASSWSGSTDTQYF.

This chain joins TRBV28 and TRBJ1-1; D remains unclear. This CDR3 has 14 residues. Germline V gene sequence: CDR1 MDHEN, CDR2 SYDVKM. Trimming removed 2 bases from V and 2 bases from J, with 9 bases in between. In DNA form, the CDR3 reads TGTGCCAGCAGTTTAGGAGGCAGCAACACTGAAGCTTTCTTT. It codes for CASSLGGSNTEAFF.

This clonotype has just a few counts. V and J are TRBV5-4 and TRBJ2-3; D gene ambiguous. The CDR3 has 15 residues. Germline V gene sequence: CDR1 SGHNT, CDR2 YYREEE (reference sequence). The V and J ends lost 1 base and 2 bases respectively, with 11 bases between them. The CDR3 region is CASSLLGLSTDTQYF. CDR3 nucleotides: TGTGCCAGCAGCTTGTTGGGCCTCTCCACAGATACGCAGTATTTT.

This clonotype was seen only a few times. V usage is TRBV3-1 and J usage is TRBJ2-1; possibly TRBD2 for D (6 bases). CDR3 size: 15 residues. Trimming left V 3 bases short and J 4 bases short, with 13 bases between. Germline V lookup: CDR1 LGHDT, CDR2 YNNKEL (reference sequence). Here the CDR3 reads CASSQGGEGYNEQFF. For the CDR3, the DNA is TGTGCCAGCAGCCAGGGGGGAGAAGGGTACAATGAGCAGTTCTTC.

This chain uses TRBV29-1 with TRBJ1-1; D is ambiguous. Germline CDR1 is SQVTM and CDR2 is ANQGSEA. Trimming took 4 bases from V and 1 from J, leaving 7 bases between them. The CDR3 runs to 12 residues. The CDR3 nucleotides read TGCAGCGTTGCGGGCGGGAACACTGAAGCTTTCTTT. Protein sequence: CSVAGGNTEAFF.

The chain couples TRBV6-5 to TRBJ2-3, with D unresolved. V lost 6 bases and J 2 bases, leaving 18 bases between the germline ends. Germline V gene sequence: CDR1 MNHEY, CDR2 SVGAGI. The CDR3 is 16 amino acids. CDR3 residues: CASSLTSGLLTDTQYF. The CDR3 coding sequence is TGTGCCAGCAGCCTAACCTCAGGTCTTCTCACAGATACGCAGTATTTT.

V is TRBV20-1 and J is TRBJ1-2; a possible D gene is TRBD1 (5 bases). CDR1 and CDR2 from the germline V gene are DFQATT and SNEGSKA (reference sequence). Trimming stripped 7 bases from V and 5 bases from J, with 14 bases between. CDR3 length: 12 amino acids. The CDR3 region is CSVGGGSYGYTF. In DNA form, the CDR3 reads TGCAGTGTCGGGGGGGGTTCTTATGGCTACACCTTC.